The 2 T cell receptor beta chains below come from one sample, sequenced in a study of OX40 agonist ivuxolimab in advanced cancers. TCRdb's copy holds only in-frame clones and misses some; the assay was immunoSEQ multiplex PCR. The sample contains about 28,000 clones, around 80% of which appear only once. The source material was CD4+ or CD8+ T cells sorted from blood, sampled in a trial of the OX40 agonist ivuxolimab. These receptor sequences come from an adult with an advanced solid tumor such as melanoma, head and neck, liver or kidney cancer.

This chain links TRBV27 with TRBJ1-1; D possibly corresponds to TRBD1 (5 bases). In germline, CDR1 is MNHEY, CDR2 SMNVEV (reference sequence). Deletions cut 3 bases from V and 3 bases from J, with 8 bases between. There are 13 residues in the CDR3. CDR3 region: CASSLGQHTEAFF. DNA of the CDR3: TGTGCCAGCAGTTTGGGGCAGCACACTGAAGCTTTCTTT.

The rearrangement links TRBV28 to TRBJ2-2; D is perhaps TRBD2 (5 bases). The CDR3 runs to 13 residues. The germline gives CDR1 MDHEN, CDR2 SYDVKM. V lost 7 bases and J 2 bases, leaving 8 bases between the germline ends. CDR3: CASNPGNTGELFF. DNA of the CDR3: TGTGCCAGCAATCCGGGAAACACCGGGGAGCTGTTTTTT.